What follows are 28 T cell receptor beta chains derived from one specimen sequenced in a study of yellow fever vaccine responses in identical twins. TCRdb processed the RT-PCR reads anew with MiXCR; each CDR3 protein has one entry. The sample has approximately 20,000 distinct CDR3 sequences, approximately 72% seen once. The sample in question was T cells from blood (PBMCs), unsorted or a sorted subset (not recorded which), obtained before or after yellow fever vaccination (not recorded which). Receptor source: a young woman who received the yellow fever vaccine.

This chain uses TRBV6-1 with TRBJ2-7; 12 bases agree with TRBD2. Germline CDR1 and CDR2: MNHNS and SASEGT. The CDR3 runs 15 residues. Trimming removed 6 bases from V and 0 bases from J; junction bases left unmatched: 3. The CDR3 spells CASSLTSGSSYEQYV. DNA for the CDR3: TGTGCCAGCAGCTTGACTAGCGGGAGCTCCTACGAGCAGTACGTC.

CDR3 bases: TGTGCCAGTAGTACACAGGGGGGGTCCTACAATGAGCAGTTCTTC. Residues: CASSTQGGSYNEQFF. V and J are TRBV19 and TRBJ2-1; possible D gene TRBD1, 8 bases. Germline CDR1 is LNHDA and CDR2 is SQIVND (reference sequence). The CDR3 totals 15 residues. Trimming pared 4 bases from V and 1 base from J, leaving 11 bases between.

This clonotype was seen once. The V call is TRBV18, the J call TRBJ1-3; the D is unclear. This CDR3 has 13 amino acids. CDR1 is KGHSH and CDR2 is LQKENI in the germline V gene. V lost 0 bases and J lost 8, with 8 bases in between. DNA for the CDR3: TGTGCCAGCTCACCACCTTTAGCGGACACCATATATTTT. Its protein is CASSPPLADTIYF. Full variable domain (missing parts from reference TRBV18 and TRBJ1-3): NAGVMQNPRHLVRRRGQEARLRCSPMKGHSHVYWYRQLPEEGLKFMVYLQKENIIDESGMPKERFSAEFPKEGPSILRIQQVVRGDSAAYFCASSPPLADTIYFGEGSWLTVV.

The chain joins TRBV10-1 to TRBJ1-2; D possibly corresponds to TRBD1 (6 bases). The CDR3 loop spans 14 amino acids. Trimming shortened V by 0 bases and J by 7 bases, and 12 bases separated the two germline ends. Germline CDR1 reads WNHNN; CDR2 reads SYGVQD (reference sequence). CDR3 residues: CASSESAGGRGYTF. DNA for the CDR3: TGCGCCAGCAGTGAGTCTGCGGGGGGCCGTGGCTACACCTTC.

The V and J genes are TRBV29-1 and TRBJ2-1, with TRBD1 matching over 9 bases. Germline V gives CDR1 SQVTM, CDR2 ANQGSEA. The CDR3 loop spans 13 amino acids. V was clipped by 4 bases and J by 7 bases; unmatched bases: 5. CDR3 sequence (DNA): TGCAGCGTTGGGGACAGGGTACCAAATGAGCAGTTCTTC. Amino acids: CSVGDRVPNEQFF.

The CDR3 bases are TGTGCCAGCAGTTACTCGAAGTGGGGCGGAGAGACCCAGTACTTC. Residues: CASSYSKWGGETQYF. This rearrangement joins TRBV6-2 or TRBV6-3 to TRBJ2-5; maybe TRBD1 (5 bases). CDR1 and CDR2 (germline): MNHEY, SVGEGT. This CDR3 comprises 15 residues. Deletions cut 0 bases from V and 4 bases from J, with 12 bases between.

V gene TRBV11-1 combines with J gene TRBJ2-7; no firm D call. CDR1 and CDR2 (germline): SGHAT, FQDESV (reference sequence). Between the trimmed V and J ends, which lost 4 bases and 2 bases, there was a span of 21 bases. This CDR3 contains 17 residues. For the CDR3, the DNA is TGTGCCAGCAGCTCCCTTACGTCGCTGGGTCTTCCCTACGAGCAGTACTTC. It encodes CASSSLTSLGLPYEQYF.

This clonotype turned up a few times. This sequence joins TRBV18 and TRBJ2-3; 10 bases fit TRBD1. J gave up 3 bases and V 2 bases, and 2 bases lay outside the gene matches. Germline V gene sequence: CDR1 KGHSH, CDR2 LQKENI. The CDR3 consists of 15 residues. For the CDR3, the DNA is TGTGCCAGCTCACCAAGACAGGGGGCGACAGATACGCAGTATTTT. This encodes CASSPRQGATDTQYF.

The chain is built from TRBV11-2 and TRBJ1-2, with D perhaps matching TRBD1 (5 bases). V shed 4 bases and J shed 6 bases, with 18 bases lying between them. Germline V gives CDR1 SGHAT, CDR2 FQNNGV. There are 15 residues in the CDR3. CDR3 DNA: TGTGCCAGCAGCTACCAACGAGAGGGGCATGATGGCTACACCTTC. It codes for CASSYQREGHDGYTF.

The J gene is TRBJ1-1, the V gene TRBV27, with no clear D. Germline V gene data show CDR1 as MNHEY and CDR2 as SMNVEV (reference sequence). Trimming stripped 5 bases from V and 3 bases from J, with 16 bases between. This CDR3 has 15 residues. CDR3 amino acids: CASSTSRGRDTEAFF. The CDR3 coding sequence is TGTGCCAGCAGTACCTCGCGGGGAAGGGACACTGAAGCTTTCTTT.

The genes are TRBV19 and TRBJ2-7; TRBD1 is a possible D gene (6 bases). The ends were cut back, 3 bases at V and 6 bases at J, with 12 bases in the middle. Germline CDR1 is LNHDA and CDR2 is SQIVND (reference sequence). The CDR3 sequence is 13 residues long. The CDR3 is CASSMAPRGEQYF. CDR3 in DNA: TGTGCCAGTAGTATGGCTCCCAGGGGCGAGCAGTACTTC.

The rearrangement uses TRBV28 and TRBJ2-1; D not resolved. The CDR3 consists of 14 residues. Per the germline V gene, CDR1 is MDHEN and CDR2 is SYDVKM. Written as DNA, the CDR3 is TGTTTGTCGGCCCGGGTAGCAGTCCACAATGAGCAGTTCTTC. This encodes CLSARVAVHNEQFF.

This clonotype was seen only once. The rearrangement uses TRBV18 and TRBJ2-1; TRBD1 is a possible D gene (6 bases). The CDR3 contains 13 residues. The V end was cut by 2 bases, the J end by 4 bases, with 6 bases between. The germline V gene encodes CDR1 KGHSH and CDR2 LQKENI. DNA for the CDR3: TGTGCCAGCTCACCAGGACAGTACAATGAGCAGTTCTTC. It yields the protein CASSPGQYNEQFF.

This clonotype was seen a handful of times. The rearrangement links TRBV29-1 to TRBJ2-7; D might be TRBD2 (6 bases). V lost 3 bases to trimming and J lost 0 bases, with 9 bases between them. Germline V gene lookup returns CDR1 SQVTM and CDR2 ANQGSEA. The CDR3 extends over 13 amino acids. The CDR3, as DNA: TGCAGCGTTGACGGGGGAAACTCCTACGAGCAGTACTTC. Its translation is CSVDGGNSYEQYF.

V usage is TRBV12-3 or TRBV12-4 and J usage is TRBJ1-1; D ambiguous. V dropped 6 bases and J dropped 0 bases, with 8 bases sitting between them. The CDR3 extends over 13 amino acids. CDR3 sequence reads: CASSLGVNTEAFF. For the CDR3, the DNA is TGTGCCAGCAGCCTGGGTGTGAACACTGAAGCTTTCTTT.

The rearrangement uses TRBV11-1 and TRBJ2-5; 9 bases align to TRBD2. The CDR3 loop spans 16 amino acids. After removal of 1 base from V and 0 bases from J, the junction contained 3 bases not matched to a gene. The germline V gene has CDR1 SGHAT and CDR2 FQDESV (reference sequence). CDR3 bases: TGTGCCAGCAGCTTAGTTGTAGCGGGAGACCAAGAGACCCAGTACTTC. It yields the protein CASSLVVAGDQETQYF.

The chain combines TRBV4-1 with TRBJ2-1; the match to TRBD2 covers 11 bases. The CDR3 covers 17 residues. Germline CDR1 MGHRA, CDR2 YSYEKL. With 0 bases clipped from V and 9 bases from J, the junction kept 10 bases outside the gene matches. The CDR3 is CASSQERRLAGSGEQFF. The CDR3 DNA reads TGCGCCAGCAGCCAAGAAAGGAGACTAGCGGGGTCGGGTGAGCAGTTCTTC.

This clonotype has only a few counts. The chain employs TRBV2 and TRBJ2-3; no clear D. The CDR3 spans 10 residues. V was pared by 6 bases and J by 6 bases, with 4 bases between. The germline CDR1 and CDR2 sequences are SNHLY and FYNNEI. CDR3: CASRRDTQYF. The CDR3 DNA sequence: TGTGCCAGCAGGCGGGATACGCAGTATTTT.

The J gene is TRBJ2-1, the V gene TRBV5-1; D is tentatively TRBD1 or TRBD2 (5 bases each). Germline CDR1 is SGHRS and CDR2 is YFSETQ. The V gene lost 3 bases and the J gene lost 7 bases, with 14 bases spanning the gap. The CDR3 loop spans 14 amino acids. CDR3 amino acids: CASSSSGLMNEQFF. CDR3 nucleotide sequence: TGCGCCAGCAGCTCCTCGGGGCTTATGAATGAGCAGTTCTTC.

J is TRBJ1-1 and V is TRBV5-1, with D possibly matching TRBD1 (6 bases). This CDR3 spans 15 amino acids. Germline V CDR1 and CDR2: SGHRS, YFSETQ. V lost 4 bases to trimming and J lost 1 base, with 14 bases between them. CDR3 bases: TGCGCCAGCAGCCTTTTTCGGGACAAGAACACTGAAGCTTTCTTT. It translates to CASSLFRDKNTEAFF.

The chain recombines TRBV4-1 with TRBJ2-2, with TRBD1 matching 11 bases. Germline CDR1 and CDR2: MGHRA and YSYEKL. With V trimmed by 1 base and J by 5 bases, 3 bases remained unmatched. The CDR3 runs to 16 residues. DNA for the CDR3: TGCGCCAGCAGCCAAGGGGGGACAGGGGGGACCGGGGAGCTGTTTTTT. Translated, it gives CASSQGGTGGTGELFF.

The chain employs TRBV19 and TRBJ2-5; 8 nucleotides line up with TRBD1. Germline V gene lookup returns CDR1 LNHDA and CDR2 SQIVND (reference sequence). V trimming: 0 bases; J trimming: 3 bases; junction bases outside the gene matches: 3. The CDR3 has 15 amino acids. Written as DNA, the CDR3 is TGTGCCAGTAGTATAGATCTGGACAGGGAAGAGACCCAGTACTTC. Protein sequence: CASSIDLDREETQYF.

The chain couples TRBV3-1 to TRBJ1-1; D is uncertain. Trimming left V 0 bases short and J 3 bases short, with 2 bases between. The CDR3 totals 12 residues. Per the germline V gene, CDR1 is LGHDT and CDR2 is YNNKEL (reference sequence). CDR3 amino acids: CASSQDYTEAFF. The CDR3 nucleotides read TGTGCCAGCAGCCAAGACTACACTGAAGCTTTCTTT.

The rearrangement uses TRBV7-7 and TRBJ2-3, with D hard to call. Germline values: CDR1 SSHAT, CDR2 FNYEAQ (reference sequence). V shed 5 bases and J shed 4 bases, with 13 bases lying between them. This CDR3 spans 14 amino acids. The CDR3: CASSQTFSSDTQYF. CDR3 nucleotides: TGTGCCAGCAGCCAGACCTTTTCATCAGATACGCAGTATTTT.

J is TRBJ2-3 and V is TRBV15, with 10 bases aligning to TRBD1. The CDR3 runs to 16 residues. Germline V gene lookup returns CDR1 LNHNV and CDR2 YYDKDF (reference sequence). The V segment lost 3 bases and the J segment 4 bases; nucleotides outside the gene matches: 7. The CDR3 region is CATSSRAGTGADTQYF. The CDR3 DNA is TGTGCCACCAGCAGCCGTGCCGGGACAGGGGCAGATACGCAGTATTTT.

This chain links TRBV12-3 or TRBV12-4 with TRBJ1-1; D is unclear. This CDR3 is built from 12 residues. The ends were cut back, 3 bases at V and 1 base at J, with 3 bases in the middle. The CDR3 loop is CASSLKNTEAFF. In nucleotides, the CDR3 is TGTGCCAGCAGTTTGAAGAACACTGAAGCTTTCTTT.

This chain's CDR3 is CASGAESVDTQYF. Here the CDR3 DNA reads TGTGCGAGCGGGGCCGAAAGTGTGGATACGCAGTATTTT. The chain recombines TRBV11-3 with TRBJ2-3, with 7 bases identical to TRBD2. This CDR3 is built from 13 residues. The V gene's germline CDR1 is SGHNT and CDR2 YENEEA.

CDR3 nucleotides: TGTGCCAGCAGTGGACTAGCGTCCACAGATACGCAGTATTTT. Its protein is CASSGLASTDTQYF. The chain employs TRBV6-1 and TRBJ2-3, with 8 bases identical to TRBD2. The ends lost 4 bases at V and 2 bases at J; junction bases unmatched: 2. Germline V gene data show CDR1 as MNHNS and CDR2 as SASEGT. The CDR3 extends over 14 amino acids.